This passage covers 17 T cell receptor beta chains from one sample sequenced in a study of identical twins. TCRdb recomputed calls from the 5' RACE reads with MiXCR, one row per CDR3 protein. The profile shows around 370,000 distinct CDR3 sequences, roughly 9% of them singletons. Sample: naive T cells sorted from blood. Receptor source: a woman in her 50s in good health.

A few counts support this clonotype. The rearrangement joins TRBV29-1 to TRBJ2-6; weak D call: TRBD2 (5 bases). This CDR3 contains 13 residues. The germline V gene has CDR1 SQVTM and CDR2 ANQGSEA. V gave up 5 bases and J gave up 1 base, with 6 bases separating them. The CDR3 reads CSVSGSGANVLTF. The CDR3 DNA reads TGCAGCGTTTCGGGATCTGGGGCCAACGTCCTGACTTTC.

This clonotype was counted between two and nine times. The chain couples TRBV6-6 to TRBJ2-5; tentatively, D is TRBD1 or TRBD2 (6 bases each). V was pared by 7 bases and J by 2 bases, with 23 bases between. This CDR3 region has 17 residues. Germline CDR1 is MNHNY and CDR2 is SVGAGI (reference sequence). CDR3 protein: CASKVDGGLTTQETQYF. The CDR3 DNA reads TGTGCCAGCAAGGTGGATGGGGGGCTCACCACACAAGAGACCCAGTACTTC.

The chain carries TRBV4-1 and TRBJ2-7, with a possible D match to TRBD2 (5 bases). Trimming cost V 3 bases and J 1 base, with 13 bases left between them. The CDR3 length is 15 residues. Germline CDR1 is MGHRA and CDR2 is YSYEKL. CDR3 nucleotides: TGCGCCAGCAGCCAGTATCTAGCCGCATCCTACGAGCAGTACTTC. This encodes CASSQYLAASYEQYF.

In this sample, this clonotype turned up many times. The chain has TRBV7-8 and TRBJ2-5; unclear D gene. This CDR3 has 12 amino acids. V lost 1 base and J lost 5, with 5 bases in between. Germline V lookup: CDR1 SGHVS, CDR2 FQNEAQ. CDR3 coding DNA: TGTGCCAGCAGCTTAGGTTGGGAGACCCAGTACTTC. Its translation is CASSLGWETQYF.

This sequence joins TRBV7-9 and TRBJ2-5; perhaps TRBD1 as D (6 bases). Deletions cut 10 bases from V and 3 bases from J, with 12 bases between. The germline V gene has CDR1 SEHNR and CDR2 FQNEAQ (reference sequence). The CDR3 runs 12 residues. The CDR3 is CATLGQKETQYF. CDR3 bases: TGTGCCACCCTCGGACAGAAAGAGACCCAGTACTTC.

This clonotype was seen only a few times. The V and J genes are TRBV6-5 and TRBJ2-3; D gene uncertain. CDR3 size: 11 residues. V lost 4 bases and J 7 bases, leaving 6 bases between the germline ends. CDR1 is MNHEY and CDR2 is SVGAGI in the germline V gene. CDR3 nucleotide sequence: TGTGCCAGCAGTTGGGTTAATACGCAGTATTTT. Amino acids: CASSWVNTQYF.

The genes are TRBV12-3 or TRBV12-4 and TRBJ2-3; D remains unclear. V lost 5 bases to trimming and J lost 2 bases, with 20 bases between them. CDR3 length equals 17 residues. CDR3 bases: TGTGCCAGCAGTCCCACGTCGGCCATTTCACACACAGATACGCAGTATTTT. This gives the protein CASSPTSAISHTDTQYF.

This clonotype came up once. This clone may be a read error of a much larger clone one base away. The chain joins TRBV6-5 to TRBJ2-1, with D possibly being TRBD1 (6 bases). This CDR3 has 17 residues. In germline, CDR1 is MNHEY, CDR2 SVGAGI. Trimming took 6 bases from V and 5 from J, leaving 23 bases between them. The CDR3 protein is CASRAATRGRGHNEQFF. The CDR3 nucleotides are TGTGCCAGCAGAGCCGCAACCAGGGGCAGGGGCCACAATGAGCAGTTCTTC.

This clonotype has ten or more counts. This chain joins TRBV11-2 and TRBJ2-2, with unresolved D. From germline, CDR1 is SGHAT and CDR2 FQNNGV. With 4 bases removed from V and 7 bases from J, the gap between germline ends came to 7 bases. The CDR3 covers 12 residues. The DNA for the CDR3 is TGTGCCAGCAGCTGGCACGTCGGGGAGCTGTTTTTT. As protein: CASSWHVGELFF.

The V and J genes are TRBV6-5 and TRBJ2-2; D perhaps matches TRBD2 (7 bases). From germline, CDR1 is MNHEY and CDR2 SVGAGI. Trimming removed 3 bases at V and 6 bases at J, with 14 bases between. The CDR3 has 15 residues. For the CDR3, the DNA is TGTGCCAGCAGTTATGGACAGAGCGGGGCCGGGGAGCTGTTTTTT. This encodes CASSYGQSGAGELFF.

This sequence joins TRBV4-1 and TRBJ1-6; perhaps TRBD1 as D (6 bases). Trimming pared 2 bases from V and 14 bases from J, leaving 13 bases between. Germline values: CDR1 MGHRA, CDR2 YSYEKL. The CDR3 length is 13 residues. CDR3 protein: CASSQPRGSALHF. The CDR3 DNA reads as TGCGCCAGCAGCCAACCCAGGGGATCGGCCCTCCACTTT.

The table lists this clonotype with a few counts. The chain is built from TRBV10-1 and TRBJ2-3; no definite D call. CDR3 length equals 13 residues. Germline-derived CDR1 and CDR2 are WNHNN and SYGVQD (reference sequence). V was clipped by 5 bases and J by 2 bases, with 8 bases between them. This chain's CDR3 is CASSREDTDTQYF. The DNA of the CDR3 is TGCGCCAGCAGTCGAGAAGACACAGATACGCAGTATTTT.

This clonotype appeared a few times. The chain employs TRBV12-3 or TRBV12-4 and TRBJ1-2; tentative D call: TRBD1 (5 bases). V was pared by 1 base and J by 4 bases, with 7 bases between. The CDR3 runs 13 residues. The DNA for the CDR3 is TGTGCCAGCAGTTTAGGGACAATCTATGGCTACACCTTC. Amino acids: CASSLGTIYGYTF.

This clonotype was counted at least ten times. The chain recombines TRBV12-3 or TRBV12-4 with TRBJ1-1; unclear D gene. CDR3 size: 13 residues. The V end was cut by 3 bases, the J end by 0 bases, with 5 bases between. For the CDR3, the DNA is TGTGCCAGCAGTTTTTTAATGAACACTGAAGCTTTCTTT. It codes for CASSFLMNTEAFF.

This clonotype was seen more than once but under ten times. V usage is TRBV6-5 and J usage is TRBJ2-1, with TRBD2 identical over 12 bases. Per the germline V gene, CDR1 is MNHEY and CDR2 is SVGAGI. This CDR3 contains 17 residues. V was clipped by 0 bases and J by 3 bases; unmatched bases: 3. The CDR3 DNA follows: TGTGCCAGCAGTTACTCGAGACTAGCGGGAGTCTACAATGAGCAGTTCTTC. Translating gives CASSYSRLAGVYNEQFF.

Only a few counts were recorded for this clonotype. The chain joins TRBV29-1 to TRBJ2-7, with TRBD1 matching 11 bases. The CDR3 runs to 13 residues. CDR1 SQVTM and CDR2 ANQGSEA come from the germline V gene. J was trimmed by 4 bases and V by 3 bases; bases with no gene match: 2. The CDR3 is CSVEDRGRYEQYF. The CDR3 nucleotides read TGCAGCGTTGAGGACAGGGGGCGTTACGAGCAGTACTTC.

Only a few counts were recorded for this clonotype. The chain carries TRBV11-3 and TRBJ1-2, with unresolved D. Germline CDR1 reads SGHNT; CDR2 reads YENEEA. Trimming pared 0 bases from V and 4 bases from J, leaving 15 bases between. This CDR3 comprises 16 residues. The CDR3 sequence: CASSLEGSGRVYGYTF. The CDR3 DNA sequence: TGTGCCAGCAGCTTAGAAGGGTCCGGACGGGTCTATGGCTACACCTTC.